This T cell receptor beta chain emerged from a study of blood T cell repertoires in COVID-19. Overall study context: Sample material is recorded as cDNA or gDNA derived from T cells, B-cell-depleted T cells, or PBMCs.

Generated by immunoSEQ multiplex PCR, the TCRdb table keeps only in-frame clones and is missing some. Among 120,000 or so clones listed, 70% to 90% were seen once. This clone was seen a single time. V gave up 8 bases and J gave up 1 base, with 17 bases separating them. The CDR3 is 14 residues long. Germline loops: CDR1 GTSNPN, CDR2 SVGIG (reference sequence). Sequences were obtained from peripheral blood. The sequence came from a woman of 80 years or more with acute or convalescent COVID-19. The rearrangement uses TRBV30 and TRBJ1-1, with D uncertain. This CDR3 reads CAVVYKQQNTEAFF. CDR3 sequence (DNA): TGTGCCGTAGTTTATAAACAGCAGAACACTGAAGCTTTCTTT.